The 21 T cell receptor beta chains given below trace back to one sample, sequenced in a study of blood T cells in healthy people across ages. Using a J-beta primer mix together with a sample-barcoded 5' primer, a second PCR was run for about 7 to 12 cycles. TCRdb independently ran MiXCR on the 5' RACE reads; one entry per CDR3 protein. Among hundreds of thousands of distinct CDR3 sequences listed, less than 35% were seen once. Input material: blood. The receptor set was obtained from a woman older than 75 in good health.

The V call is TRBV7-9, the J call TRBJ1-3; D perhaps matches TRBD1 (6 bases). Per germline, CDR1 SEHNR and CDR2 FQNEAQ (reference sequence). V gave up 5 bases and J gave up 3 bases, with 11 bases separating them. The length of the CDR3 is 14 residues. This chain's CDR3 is CASSGLRGGNTIYF. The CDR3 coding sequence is TGTGCCAGCAGCGGCCTCAGGGGTGGAAACACCATATATTTT.

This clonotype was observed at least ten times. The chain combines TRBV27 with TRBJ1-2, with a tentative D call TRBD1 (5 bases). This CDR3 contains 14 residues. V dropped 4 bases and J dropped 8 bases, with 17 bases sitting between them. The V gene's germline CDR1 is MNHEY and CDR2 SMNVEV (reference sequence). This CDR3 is CASSSPLGAGGYTF. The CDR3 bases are TGTGCCAGCAGTTCCCCCCTAGGGGCTGGGGGCTACACCTTC.

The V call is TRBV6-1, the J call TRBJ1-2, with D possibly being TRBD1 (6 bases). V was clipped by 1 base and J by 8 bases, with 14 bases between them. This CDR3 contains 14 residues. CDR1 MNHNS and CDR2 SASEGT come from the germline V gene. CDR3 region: CASSEGGRRLGYTF. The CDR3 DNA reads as TGTGCCAGCAGTGAAGGGGGGCGCCGCTTAGGCTACACCTTC.

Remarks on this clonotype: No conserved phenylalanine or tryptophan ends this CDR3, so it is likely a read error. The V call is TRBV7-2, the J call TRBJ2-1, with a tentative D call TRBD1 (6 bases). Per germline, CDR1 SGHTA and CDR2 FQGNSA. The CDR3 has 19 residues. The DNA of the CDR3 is TGTGCCAGCAGCCCCCGGACAGACCTACTTCTAAGCTCCTACAAGGAGCAGTTCTGC. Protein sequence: CASSPRTDLLLSSYKEQFC.

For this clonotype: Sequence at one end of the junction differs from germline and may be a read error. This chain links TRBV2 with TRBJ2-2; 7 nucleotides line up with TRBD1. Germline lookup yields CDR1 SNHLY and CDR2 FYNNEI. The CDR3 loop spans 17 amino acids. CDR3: CASSFARQGSNAGELFF. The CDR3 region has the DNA TGTGCCAGCAGTTTCGCCCGACAGGGTTCGAACGCCGGGGAGCTGTTTTTT.

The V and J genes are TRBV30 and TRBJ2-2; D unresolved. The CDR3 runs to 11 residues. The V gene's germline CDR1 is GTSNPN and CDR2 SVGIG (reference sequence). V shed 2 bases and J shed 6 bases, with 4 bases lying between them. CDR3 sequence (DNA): TGTGCCTGGAGTAGGGCCGGGGAGCTGTTTTTT. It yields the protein CAWSRAGELFF.

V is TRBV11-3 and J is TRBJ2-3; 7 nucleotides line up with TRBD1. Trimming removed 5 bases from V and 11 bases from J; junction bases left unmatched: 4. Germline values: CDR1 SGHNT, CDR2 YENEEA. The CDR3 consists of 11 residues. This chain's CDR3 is CASSNRGRQYF. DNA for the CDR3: TGTGCCAGCAGCAACAGGGGTAGGCAGTATTTT.

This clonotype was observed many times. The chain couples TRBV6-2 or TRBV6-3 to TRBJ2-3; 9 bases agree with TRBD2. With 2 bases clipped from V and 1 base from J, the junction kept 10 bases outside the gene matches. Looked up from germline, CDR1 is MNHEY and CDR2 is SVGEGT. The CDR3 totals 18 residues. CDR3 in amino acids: CASSYRSGGHRGTDTQYF. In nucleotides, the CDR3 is TGTGCCAGCAGTTACAGAAGCGGGGGGCACCGCGGCACAGATACGCAGTATTTT.

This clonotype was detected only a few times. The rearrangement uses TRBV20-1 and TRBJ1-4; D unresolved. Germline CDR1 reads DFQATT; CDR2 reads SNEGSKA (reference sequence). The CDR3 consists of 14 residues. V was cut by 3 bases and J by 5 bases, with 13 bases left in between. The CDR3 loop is CSARVGGGNEKLFF. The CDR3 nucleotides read TGCAGTGCTAGGGTTGGCGGAGGGAATGAAAAACTGTTTTTT.

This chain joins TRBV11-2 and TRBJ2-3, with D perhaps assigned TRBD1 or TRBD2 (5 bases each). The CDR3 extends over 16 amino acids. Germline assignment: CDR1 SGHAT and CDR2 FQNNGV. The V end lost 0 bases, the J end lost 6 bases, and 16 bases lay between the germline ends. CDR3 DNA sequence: TGTGCCAGCAGCTTAGATGGGGACGGGGCCGGGGATACGCAGTATTTT. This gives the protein CASSLDGDGAGDTQYF.

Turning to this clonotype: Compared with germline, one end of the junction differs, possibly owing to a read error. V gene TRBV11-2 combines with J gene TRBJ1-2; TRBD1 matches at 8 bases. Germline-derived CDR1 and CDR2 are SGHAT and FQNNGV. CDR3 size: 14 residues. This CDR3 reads CAGSLSRQGNGYTF. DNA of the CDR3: TGTGCCGGCAGCTTGAGTAGACAGGGGAATGGCTACACCTTC.

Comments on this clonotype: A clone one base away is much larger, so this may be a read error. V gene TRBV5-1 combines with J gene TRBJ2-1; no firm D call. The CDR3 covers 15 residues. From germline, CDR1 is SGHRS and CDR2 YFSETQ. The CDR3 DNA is TGCGCCAGCAGCTTGGGAGACTCCAGCTCCTACGAGCAGGACTTC. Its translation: CASSLGDSSSYEQDF.

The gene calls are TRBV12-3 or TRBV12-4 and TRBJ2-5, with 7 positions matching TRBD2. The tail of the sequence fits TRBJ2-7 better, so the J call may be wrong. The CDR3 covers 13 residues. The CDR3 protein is CASSWGGSYEQYF. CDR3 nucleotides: TGTGCCAGCAGCTGGGGGGGCTCCTACGAGCAGTACTTC.

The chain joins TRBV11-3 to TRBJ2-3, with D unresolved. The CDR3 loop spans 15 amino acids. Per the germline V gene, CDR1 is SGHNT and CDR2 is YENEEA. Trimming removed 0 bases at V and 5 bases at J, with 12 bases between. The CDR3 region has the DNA TGTGCCAGCAGCTTAGATCACTCAAGAGGAGATACGCAGTATTTT. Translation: CASSLDHSRGDTQYF.

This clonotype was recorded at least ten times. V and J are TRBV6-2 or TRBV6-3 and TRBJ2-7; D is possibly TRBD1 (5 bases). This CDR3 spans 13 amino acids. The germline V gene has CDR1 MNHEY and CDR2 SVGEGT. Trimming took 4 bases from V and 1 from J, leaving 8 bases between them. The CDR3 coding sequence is TGTGCCAGCAGTTGGACAAATTCCTACGAGCAGTACTTC. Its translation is CASSWTNSYEQYF.

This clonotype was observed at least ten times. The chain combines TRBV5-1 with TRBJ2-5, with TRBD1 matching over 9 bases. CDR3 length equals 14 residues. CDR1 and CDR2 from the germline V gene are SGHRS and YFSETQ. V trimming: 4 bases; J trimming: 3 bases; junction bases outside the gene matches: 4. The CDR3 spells CASSTTGGKETQYF. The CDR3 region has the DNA TGCGCCAGCAGCACGACAGGGGGTAAAGAGACCCAGTACTTC. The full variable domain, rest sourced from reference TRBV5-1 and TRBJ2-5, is KAGVTQTPRYLIKTRGQQVTLSCSPISGHRSVSWYQQTPGQGLQFLFEYFSETQRNKGNFPGRFSGRQFSNSRSEMNVSTLELGDSALYLCASSTTGGKETQYFGPGTRLLVL.

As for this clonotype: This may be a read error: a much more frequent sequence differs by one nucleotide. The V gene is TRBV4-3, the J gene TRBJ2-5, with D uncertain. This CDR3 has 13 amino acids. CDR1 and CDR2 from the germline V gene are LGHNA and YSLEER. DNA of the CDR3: TGCGCCAGCAGCCATCAAGCGAAAGAGACCCGGTACTTC. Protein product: CASSHQAKETRYF.

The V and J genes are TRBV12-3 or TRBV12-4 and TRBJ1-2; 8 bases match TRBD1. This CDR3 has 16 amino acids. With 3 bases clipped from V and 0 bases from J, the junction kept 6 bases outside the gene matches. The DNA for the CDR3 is TGTGCCAGCAGTTTGCGGGACAGGATCGCTAACTATGGCTACACCTTC. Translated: CASSLRDRIANYGYTF.

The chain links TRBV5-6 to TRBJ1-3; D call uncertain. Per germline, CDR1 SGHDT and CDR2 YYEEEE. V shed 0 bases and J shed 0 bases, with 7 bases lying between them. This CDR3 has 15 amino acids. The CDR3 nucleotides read TGTGCCAGCAGCTTGGGGGGTACCTCTGGAAACACCATATATTTT. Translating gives CASSLGGTSGNTIYF.

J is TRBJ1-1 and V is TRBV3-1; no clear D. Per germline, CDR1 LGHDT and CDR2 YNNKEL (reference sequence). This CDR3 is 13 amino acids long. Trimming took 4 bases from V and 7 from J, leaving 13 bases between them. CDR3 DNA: TGTGCCAGCAGCCCGAGTTTAGGGTATGAAGCTTTCTTT. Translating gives CASSPSLGYEAFF.

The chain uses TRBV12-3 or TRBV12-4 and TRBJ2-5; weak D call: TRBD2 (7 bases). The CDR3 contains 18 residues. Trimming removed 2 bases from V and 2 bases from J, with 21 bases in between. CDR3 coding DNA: TGTGCCAGCAGTTTATGGGGGGGAGGGCCAGGGGCTCAAGAGACCCAGTACTTC. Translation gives CASSLWGGGPGAQETQYF.